Presented here are 19 T cell receptor beta chains from one specimen sequenced in a study of regulatory T cells in long-lasting Graves disease. Stated time point: newly diagnosed GD, antithyroid drugs for less than 3 months. PBMC RNA was the source of the TCR library. Relying on iRepertoire HTBI primers and Arm-PCR of CDR3 regions, the team built TCR beta libraries. From the multiplex PCR reads, TCRdb called clonotypes with MiXCR, one entry per CDR3 protein. Of roughly 510,000 distinct CDR3 sequences listed, 15% to 20% were seen once; the top ten hold around 12%. These records were also assigned to another study, of T cells in Graves' hyperthyroidism and ophthalmopathy.

Here the sequenced sample was peripheral blood mononuclear cells (PBMCs), taken at new diagnosis, from a patient treated with antithyroid drugs. All receptors derive from a man younger than 35 with Graves disease.

This clonotype was picked up a small number of times. The V gene is TRBV29-1, the J gene TRBJ1-2; D is unresolved. There are 13 residues in the CDR3. CDR1 and CDR2 (germline): SQVTM, ANQGSEA. V lost 3 bases, J lost 0 bases, and 8 bases lay in between. CDR3 in DNA: TGCAGCGTTGATACAGCCTCTAACTATGGCTACACCTTC. This sequence encodes CSVDTASNYGYTF.

This clonotype was seen only a few times. This chain links TRBV12-3 or TRBV12-4 with TRBJ2-4; no clear D. The CDR3 contains 15 residues. The germline V and J ends were trimmed by 2 bases and 0 bases, with 8 bases remaining between them. CDR3 loop: CASSLNALAKNIQYF. The CDR3 nucleotides read TGTGCCAGCAGTTTAAATGCGTTAGCCAAAAACATTCAGTACTTC.

The V gene is TRBV12-3 or TRBV12-4, the J gene TRBJ2-3; no definite D call. There are 13 residues in the CDR3. Between the trimmed V and J ends, which lost 9 bases and 2 bases, there was a span of 12 bases. CDR3 bases: TGTGCCAGTATGGCCGAGCCCACAGATACGCAGTATTTT. The encoded protein is CASMAEPTDTQYF.

This clonotype was counted only a few times. This chain uses TRBV12-3 or TRBV12-4 with TRBJ2-4; the D gene is possibly TRBD2 (6 bases). The length of the CDR3 is 14 residues. V was pared by 3 bases and J by 4 bases, with 10 bases between. CDR3 in DNA: TGTGCCAGCAGTTTCGGTAGCGGTAAAAACATTCAGTACTTC. This sequence encodes CASSFGSGKNIQYF.

Ten or more counts support this clonotype. The chain is built from TRBV29-1 and TRBJ1-1; unclear D gene. The CDR3 covers 11 residues. Trimming shortened V by 4 bases and J by 5 bases, and 8 bases separated the two germline ends. Per germline, CDR1 SQVTM and CDR2 ANQGSEA. CDR3 bases: TGCAGCGTTGGAGGAGGAACTGAAGCTTTCTTT. Encoded protein: CSVGGGTEAFF.

The gene calls are TRBV18 and TRBJ1-3; no reliable D call. In germline, CDR1 is KGHSH, CDR2 LQKENI. CDR3 length: 16 residues. Trimming left V 2 bases short and J 0 bases short, with 11 bases between. CDR3 coding DNA: TGTGCCAGCTCACCAGGGCAGACTCGCTCTGGAAACACCATATATTTT. Protein: CASSPGQTRSGNTIYF.

This clonotype has a handful of counts. This chain links TRBV5-1 with TRBJ2-7, with TRBD1 matching 10 bases. Trimming cost V 1 base and J 5 bases; bases outside gene matches: 9. Germline V lookup: CDR1 SGHRS, CDR2 YFSETQ. This CDR3 is 16 amino acids long. CDR3 nucleotide sequence: TGCGCCAGCAGCTTGAGGGGGACAGGGGACGCCAACGAGCAGTACTTC. Translation: CASSLRGTGDANEQYF.

Details on this clonotype: An end of the junction differs from the germline gene, which may be a read error. The chain is built from TRBV28 and TRBJ1-3; possibly TRBD1 for D (5 bases). The CDR3 runs 15 residues. Germline V gene lookup returns CDR1 MDHEN and CDR2 SYDVKM. Written as DNA, the CDR3 is TGTGCCAGCAGTTACCCAGGGAGCTCTGGAAACACCACATATTTT. It translates to CASSYPGSSGNTTYF.

The chain links TRBV9 to TRBJ2-7, with D possibly matching TRBD2 (6 bases). Germline V lookup: CDR1 SGDLS, CDR2 YYNGEE. The CDR3 runs 15 residues. Trimming took off 0 bases at V and 0 bases at J, with 10 bases between the two ends. CDR3 sequence: CASSVGGISSYEQYF. CDR3 DNA: TGTGCCAGCAGCGTAGGCGGGATAAGCTCCTACGAGCAGTACTTC. Combining the CDR3 with reference TRBV9 and TRBJ2-7 gives the whole variable domain DSGVTQTPKHLITATGQRVTLRCSPRSGDLSVYWYQQSLDQGLQFLIQYYNGEERAKGNILERFSAQQFPDLHSELNLSSLELGDSALYFCASSVGGISSYEQYFGPGTRLTVT.

V is TRBV19 and J is TRBJ1-5; D not resolved. This CDR3 has 15 amino acids. The V gene lost 7 bases and the J gene lost 0 bases, with 13 bases spanning the gap. CDR1 LNHDA and CDR2 SQIVND come from the germline V gene (reference sequence). CDR3 sequence: CASINRPNSNQPQHF. CDR3 coding DNA: TGTGCCAGTATAAACAGACCAAATAGCAATCAGCCCCAGCATTTT.

About this clonotype itself: A read error may explain this, as a much larger clone is one base away. This chain links TRBV12-3 or TRBV12-4 with TRBJ1-2; D may be TRBD1 (6 bases). The CDR3 is 15 residues long. V dropped 5 bases and J dropped 1 base, with 14 bases sitting between them. The CDR3, as DNA: TGTGCCAGCAGTCCCCGGGGGGCCATTAACTATGGCTACACCTTC. Protein product: CASSPRGAINYGYTF.

This clonotype has a count of ten or more. The chain combines TRBV30 with TRBJ2-7; D is unclear. Germline CDR1 GTSNPN, CDR2 SVGIG (reference sequence). V was cut by 2 bases and J by 3 bases, with 8 bases left in between. The CDR3 has 12 amino acids. The DNA of the CDR3 is TGTGCCTGGAGTCAACTTAACTACGAGCAGTACTTC. Its protein product is CAWSQLNYEQYF.

This chain links TRBV6-1 with TRBJ2-2, with 10 bases identical to TRBD2. V shed 5 bases, J shed 0 bases, and the junction held 3 bases outside the gene matches. Germline loops: CDR1 MNHNS, CDR2 SASEGT. The CDR3 spans 16 residues. The CDR3 loop is CASSPSGRSNTGELFF. The CDR3 DNA reads TGTGCCAGCAGTCCTAGCGGGAGATCGAACACCGGGGAGCTGTTTTTT.

This clonotype was counted between two and nine times. V and J are TRBV19 and TRBJ2-3; D gene unclear. CDR1 is LNHDA, CDR2 SQIVND, per germline (reference sequence). This CDR3 has 15 residues. V lost 4 bases to trimming and J lost 4 bases, with 15 bases between them. The CDR3 region is CASSTGLGGPDTQYF. CDR3 nucleotides: TGTGCCAGTAGTACGGGTCTAGGTGGCCCAGATACGCAGTATTTT.

This clonotype has just a few counts. The gene calls are TRBV29-1 and TRBJ1-2; TRBD1 might be the D (5 bases). CDR3 size: 17 residues. Trimming removed 0 bases at V and 0 bases at J, with 17 bases between. Germline-derived CDR1 and CDR2 are SQVTM and ANQGSEA. The CDR3, as DNA: TGCAGCGTTGAAGAAGAAGACAGCTTTTTTTCTAACTATGGCTACACCTTC. Translated: CSVEEEDSFFSNYGYTF.

This clonotype has a handful of counts. This chain uses TRBV15 with TRBJ2-1; D is possibly TRBD1 (5 bases). CDR1 and CDR2 (germline): LNHNV, YYDKDF (reference sequence). V dropped 0 bases and J dropped 5 bases, with 8 bases sitting between them. This CDR3 contains 14 residues. The CDR3, as DNA: TGTGCCACCAGCAGAGACGCAGGGAACAATGAGCAGTTCTTC. Translating it yields CATSRDAGNNEQFF.

This clonotype occurred many times. The V gene is TRBV6-2 or TRBV6-3, the J gene TRBJ2-7; no clear D. V gave up 8 bases and J gave up 3 bases, with 14 bases separating them. The CDR3 covers 13 residues. Germline CDR1 reads MNHEY; CDR2 reads SVGEGT. CDR3 bases: TGTGCCAGCCATCCCGGGTCGCACTACGAGCAGTACTTC. It is translated as CASHPGSHYEQYF.

This clonotype appeared many times. The chain carries TRBV2 and TRBJ2-1; TRBD1 matches at 7 bases. V lost 6 bases and J lost 0; bases outside the gene matches: 8. Germline lookup yields CDR1 SNHLY and CDR2 FYNNEI. This CDR3 comprises 16 residues. The CDR3: CASSRQGISSYNEQFF. The DNA of the CDR3 is TGTGCCAGCAGCAGACAGGGAATAAGCTCCTACAATGAGCAGTTCTTC.

The table lists this clonotype with many counts. The chain links TRBV30 to TRBJ2-4, with 7 bases identical to TRBD2. Germline lookup yields CDR1 GTSNPN and CDR2 SVGIG (reference sequence). J gave up 9 bases and V 0 bases, and 8 bases lay outside the gene matches. The CDR3 has 14 residues. The CDR3 region has the DNA TGTGCCTGGAGTGTAGGGGCGGGAGCCCCCATTCAGTACTTC. This sequence encodes CAWSVGAGAPIQYF.